This TCR beta chain originates from a study of shared T cell receptors in the human thymus (dated by TCRdb to about 2021). Regarding the research as a whole: The study examined how self-reactive, shared T-cell receptor alpha chains are generated in the human thymus.

With respect to this clone: The clone's antigen remains unknown. The record has no base qualities; no much larger clone is one base away. Within the sample, other DNA sequences also encode this same CDR3.

The CDR3 numbers 15 residues from cysteine through phenylalanine. Only CDR3 DNA is held: 45 bases, read in frame from base 1. Trimming takes 3 bases off V and 5 bases off J; junction bases not matched to a gene: 3. CDR1 and CDR2 are read off the germline V gene as SGHDN and FVKESK. The library was prepared using the immunoSEQ multiplex PCR assay. TCRdb obtained this table from immuneACCESS and retained in-frame rearrangements with V and J assigned. These tables miss some clones; where compared with another copy, unresolved V genes account for less than half of the shortfall, and the remainder is unexplained. The sample yields some 660,000 clones; approximately 89% were counted once. The ten largest clones take up just under 0.0095% of the sample. This same sample was also part of a study on human thymus T cells. The second publication reports: Donors were immunologically healthy infants undergoing open corrective cardiac surgery for congenital heart defects in Finland. The thymus tissue came from surgical resects taken out during corrective cardiac surgery. Both the thymic and the peripheral blood repertoires appeared to show biased V and J gene segment usage. The related research found that thymic TCR repertoires overlapped highly between unrelated individuals. The study characterized TCR alpha and beta repertoires from about 8 infant thymus samples and four related peripheral blood samples. The infant donors were about 7 to 244 days old, and the cohort included over 5 males and a couple of females. Thymocytes were mechanically released from the tissue and were stored as pellets of roughly 10-34 million cells at -70 degrees C. A QIAsymphony instrument was used to extract genomic DNA from frozen cell pellets. The immunoSEQ multiplex PCR assay was used to amplify the TCRB and TCRAD loci from a standardized amount of quality-controlled genomic DNA. The V(D)J region was spanned by amplicons of a length sufficient to cover the CDR3 and to identify V and J genes. Amplicon sequencing was performed on an Illumina platform through the commercial immunoSEQ service. Corrections for primer bias and sequencing errors followed previously described methods, while TCRAD and TCRB definitions were based on the IMGT database. Repertoires were analysed with immunoSEQ Analyzer 3.0 and VDJTools, covering basic statistics, V/J segment usage, diversity estimates, rarefaction and pairwise overlap. Chao1, ChaoE, Efron-Thisted, Shannon and inverse Simpson indices were used to estimate diversity, which was also estimated on datasets down-sampled to the smallest sample. Repertoire overlap was determined by strict matching of CDR3 nucleotide sequence, V gene and J gene, and Jaccard-based multidimensional scaling clustering was applied. On average, thymus samples gave 800,000 or so unique TCRB clonotypes, whereas blood samples gave around 84,000.

Recombination joined TRBV14 with TRBJ2-1; 11 middle bases align to TRBD2. Sample: thymocytes. This sequence originates from a boy in the first two years of life with a congenital heart defect. Donor details come from another sample of the same person, matched by shared clones. CDR3 loop: CASSHPGLADNEQFF. The bases are TGTGCCAGCAGCCACCCGGGACTAGCGGACAATGAGCAGTTCTTC.